This T cell receptor (beta chain) originates from a study of blood T cell repertoires in COVID-19. Produced via immunoSEQ multiplex PCR; TCRdb's table is partial and in-frame only. The sample consists of 50,000 or so clones, about 83% of them appearing once. The CDR3 consists of 15 residues. The germline CDR1 and CDR2 sequences are MGHDK and SYGVNS. J gave up 4 bases and V 3 bases, and 5 bases lay outside the gene matches. The genes are TRBV25-1 and TRBJ2-7, with 11 bases identical to TRBD2. Sequenced input: peripheral blood. The TCR comes from a man aged 35-49 years with acute or convalescent COVID-19. The CDR3 DNA reads TGTGCCAGCAGTGATAGACTAGCGGGGACGTACGAGCAGTACTTC. This codes for CASSDRLAGTYEQYF.